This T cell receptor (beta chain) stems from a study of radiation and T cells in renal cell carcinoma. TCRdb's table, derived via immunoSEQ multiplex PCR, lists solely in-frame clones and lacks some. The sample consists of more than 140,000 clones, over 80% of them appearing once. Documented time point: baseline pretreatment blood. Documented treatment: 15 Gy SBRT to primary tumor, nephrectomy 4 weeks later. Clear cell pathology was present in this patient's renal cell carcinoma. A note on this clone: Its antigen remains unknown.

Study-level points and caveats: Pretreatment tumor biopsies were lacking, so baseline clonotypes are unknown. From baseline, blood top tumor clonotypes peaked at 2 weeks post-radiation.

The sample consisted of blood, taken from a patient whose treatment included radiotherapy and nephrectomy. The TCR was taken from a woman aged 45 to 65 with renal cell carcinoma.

The CDR3 sequence is CASSQARDSSGNTIYF. The CDR3 DNA follows: TGCGCCAGCAGCCAAGCCCGGGACAGCTCTGGAAACACCATATATTTT. The chain recombines TRBV4-3 with TRBJ1-3; the match to TRBD1 covers 7 bases. Trimming took 1 base from V and 0 from J; bases not matched to a gene: 3. The CDR3 covers 16 residues. Per the germline V gene, CDR1 is LGHNA and CDR2 is YSLEER.